Reported below is one T cell receptor beta chain. The data stem from a study of blood T cell repertoires in COVID-19. At the level of the study: Researchers got acute and convalescent COVID-19 samples from the United States, Italy and Spain.

In the authors' methods: The authors estimated nucleated cell counts from reference gene primer amplification. TCRdb keeps only in-frame clones here, not all; method: immunoSEQ multiplex PCR. V and J calls and clone size follow that table, whereas D and trimming were derived from the DNA. Among roughly 220,000 clones listed, approximately 86% were seen once. The CDR3 loop spans 15 amino acids. Germline loops: CDR1 LGHDT, CDR2 YNNKEL (reference sequence). The V and J ends lost 5 bases and 1 base respectively, with 14 bases between them. V gene TRBV3-1 (or the pseudogene TRBV3-2) combines with J gene TRBJ2-5, with D maybe TRBD1 (6 bases). The source is a woman in her 40s with acute COVID-19. Specimen: PBMCs or T cells enriched from blood (not recorded which). Written as DNA, the CDR3 is TGTGCCAGCAGCATCATGAGGGGGATCCAAGAGACCCAGTACTTC. Translating gives CASSIMRGIQETQYF.